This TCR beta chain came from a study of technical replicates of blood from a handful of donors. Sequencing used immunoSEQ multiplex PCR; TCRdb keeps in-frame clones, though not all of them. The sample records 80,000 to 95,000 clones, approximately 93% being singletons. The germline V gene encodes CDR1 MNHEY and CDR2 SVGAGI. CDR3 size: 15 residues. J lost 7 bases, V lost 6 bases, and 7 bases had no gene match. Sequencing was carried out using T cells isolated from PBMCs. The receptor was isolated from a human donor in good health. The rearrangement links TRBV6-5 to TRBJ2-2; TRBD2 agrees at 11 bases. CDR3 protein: CASSNPGLADGELFF. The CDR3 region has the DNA TGTGCCAGCAGCAACCCGGGACTAGCGGACGGGGAGCTGTTTTTT.